These 13 T cell receptor beta chains share one sample of origin, sequenced in a study of Ad26.COV2.S vaccination and SARS-CoV-2 variants. The treatment denotes: around 19 received Ad26.COV2.S at low or high dose, single or two shots; about 5 received placebo; per-sample allocation not given. The samples were gathered on day 63 after the first injection of vaccine or placebo. TCRdb keeps only in-frame clones here, not all; method: immunoSEQ multiplex PCR. The profile covers 430,000 or so clones, with roughly nine tenths appearing a single time and about 2.5% taken by the ten largest. Sequences were derived from peripheral blood, sampled in a trial of Ad26.COV2.S vaccine versus placebo. All receptors derive from a person aged 18-60 years who received the Ad26.COV2.S COVID-19 vaccine or a placebo.

The chain couples TRBV28 to TRBJ2-1; 10 nucleotides line up with TRBD2. CDR3 length equals 15 residues. Trimming removed 8 bases from V and 7 bases from J; junction bases left unmatched: 11. Germline values: CDR1 MDHEN, CDR2 SYDVKM. The CDR3 protein is CASGTGTSEGNEQFF. CDR3 sequence (DNA): TGTGCCAGCGGTACCGGGACTAGCGAGGGAAATGAGCAGTTCTTC.

This clone was seen a few times. The chain links TRBV5-4 to TRBJ2-1; 7 nucleotides line up with TRBD2. Germline V gene sequence: CDR1 SGHNT, CDR2 YYREEE (reference sequence). Unmatched junction bases numbered 7, after V lost 3 bases and J lost 4 bases. The CDR3 totals 15 residues. The CDR3 protein is CASSWGGREYNEQFF. The CDR3, as DNA: TGTGCCAGCAGCTGGGGTGGGAGGGAGTACAATGAGCAGTTCTTC.

The sample holds a few counts of this clone. The V gene is TRBV5-1, the J gene TRBJ2-1; D unresolved. The CDR3 spans 12 residues. The germline gives CDR1 SGHRS, CDR2 YFSETQ. Trimming shortened V by 2 bases and J by 7 bases, and 7 bases separated the two germline ends. CDR3 residues: CASSLIINEQFF. The CDR3 coding sequence is TGCGCCAGCAGCTTAATCATAAATGAGCAGTTCTTC.

This chain uses TRBV7-3 with TRBJ2-1; 8 bases are a match to TRBD2. V lost 5 bases, J lost 4 bases, and 7 bases stayed unmatched. Germline CDR1 SGHTA, CDR2 FQGTGA. The CDR3 spans 15 residues. CDR3 amino acids: CASSPGASGYNEQFF. CDR3 sequence (DNA): TGTGCCAGCAGCCCTGGGGCTAGCGGGTACAATGAGCAGTTCTTC.

This clone was recorded only once. The chain combines TRBV3-1 (or the pseudogene TRBV3-2) with TRBJ2-2; D perhaps matches TRBD1 (5 bases). V was clipped by 3 bases and J by 4 bases, with 9 bases between them. Germline lookup yields CDR1 LGHDT and CDR2 YNNKEL (reference sequence). The CDR3 sequence is 14 residues long. The CDR3 nucleotides are TGTGCCAGCAGCCATGTAGGGGCCACCGGGGAGCTGTTTTTT. This codes for CASSHVGATGELFF.

As concerns this clone: Different DNA sequences within this sample yield the same CDR3. The rearrangement joins TRBV7-2 to TRBJ2-7, with 10 nucleotides matching TRBD2. The CDR3 consists of 15 residues. The germline gives CDR1 SGHTA, CDR2 FQGNSA. J gave up 2 bases and V 1 base, and 2 bases lay outside the gene matches. Here the CDR3 reads CASSLGTSGTYEQYV. The DNA for the CDR3 is TGTGCCAGCAGCTTAGGGACTAGCGGAACCTACGAGCAGTACGTC.

CDR3 sequence: CASSPTGGVEQYF. The CDR3 nucleotides are TGTGCCAGCTCACCGACAGGGGGCGTTGAGCAGTACTTC. The genes are TRBV18 and TRBJ2-7, with TRBD1 matching over 10 bases. CDR3 length: 13 residues. V shed 3 bases, J shed 7 bases, and the junction held 3 bases outside the gene matches. Looked up from germline, CDR1 is KGHSH and CDR2 is LQKENI.

J is TRBJ2-3 and V is TRBV4-2, with unresolved D. The CDR3 runs 13 residues. Germline V CDR1 and CDR2: LGHNA, YNFKEQ. With 0 bases removed from V and 5 bases from J, the gap between germline ends came to 6 bases. CDR3 DNA: TGTGCCAGCAGCCAAGATTGGAGAGATACGCAGTATTTT. Its translation is CASSQDWRDTQYF.

The rearrangement uses TRBV7-3 and TRBJ2-2; perhaps TRBD1 as D (6 bases). The CDR3 loop spans 15 amino acids. In germline, CDR1 is SGHTA, CDR2 FQGTGA. V was trimmed by 0 bases and J by 6 bases, leaving 11 bases between them. The CDR3 region has the DNA TGTGCCAGCAGCTTAACGTCACAGGGTGCCGGGGAGCTGTTTTTT. The encoded protein is CASSLTSQGAGELFF.

The chain joins TRBV5-1 to TRBJ2-3; no clear D. The V gene's germline CDR1 is SGHRS and CDR2 YFSETQ. The length of the CDR3 is 15 residues. V lost 0 bases to trimming and J lost 2 bases, with 10 bases between them. In DNA form, the CDR3 reads TGCGCCAGCAGCTTGGAGGGTCCTCCCACAGATACGCAGTATTTT. This sequence encodes CASSLEGPPTDTQYF.

The V and J genes are TRBV28 and TRBJ1-2; D is uncertain. Germline assignment: CDR1 MDHEN and CDR2 SYDVKM. This CDR3 region has 16 residues. V dropped 2 bases and J dropped 4 bases, with 17 bases sitting between them. In nucleotides, the CDR3 is TGTGCCAGCAGTTTACCTGACACGGCCAGTACCTATGGCTACACCTTC. Its protein product is CASSLPDTASTYGYTF.

The chain combines TRBV5-6 with TRBJ2-5; D is unclear. This CDR3 spans 11 amino acids. Per germline, CDR1 SGHDT and CDR2 YYEEEE. V was cut by 3 bases and J by 2 bases, with 2 bases left in between. The CDR3 spells CASSYQETQYF. The DNA for the CDR3 is TGTGCCAGCAGCTATCAAGAGACCCAGTACTTC.

A single count supports this clone. The chain joins TRBV7-2 to TRBJ2-1; D is ambiguous. V lost 2 bases and J lost 9, with 11 bases in between. The CDR3 runs to 13 residues. Germline CDR1 and CDR2: SGHTA and FQGNSA. CDR3: CASSLSALLEQFF. As DNA, the CDR3 is TGTGCCAGCAGCTTATCGGCTCTTCTTGAGCAGTTCTTC.